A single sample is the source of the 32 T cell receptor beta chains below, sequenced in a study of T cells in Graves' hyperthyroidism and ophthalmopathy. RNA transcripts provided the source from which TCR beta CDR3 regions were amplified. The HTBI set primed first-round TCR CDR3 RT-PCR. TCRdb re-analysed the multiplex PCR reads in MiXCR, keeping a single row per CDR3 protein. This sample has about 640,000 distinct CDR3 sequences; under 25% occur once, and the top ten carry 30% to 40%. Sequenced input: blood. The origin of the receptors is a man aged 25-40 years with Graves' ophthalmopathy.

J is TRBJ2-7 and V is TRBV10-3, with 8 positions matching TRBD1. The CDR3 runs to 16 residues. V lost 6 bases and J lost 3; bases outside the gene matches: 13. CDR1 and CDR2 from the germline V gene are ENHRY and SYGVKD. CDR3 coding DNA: TGTGCCATCAGCCCCCTCCCCACAGGGGGAAACTACGAGCAGTACTTC. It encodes CAISPLPTGGNYEQYF.

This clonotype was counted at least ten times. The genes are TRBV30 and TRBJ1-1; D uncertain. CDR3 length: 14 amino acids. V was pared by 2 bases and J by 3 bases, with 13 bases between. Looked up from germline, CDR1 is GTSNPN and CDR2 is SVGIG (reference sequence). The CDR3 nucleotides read TGTGCCTGGAGTAAACCAGCTGCGGACACTGAAGCTTTCTTT. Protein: CAWSKPAADTEAFF.

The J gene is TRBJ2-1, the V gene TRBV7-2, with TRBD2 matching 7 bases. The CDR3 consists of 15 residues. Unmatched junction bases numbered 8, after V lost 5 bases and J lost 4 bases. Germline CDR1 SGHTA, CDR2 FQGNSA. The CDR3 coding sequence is TGTGCCAGCAGCCTAAGCGGGAATGGTTACAATGAGCAGTTCTTC. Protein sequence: CASSLSGNGYNEQFF.

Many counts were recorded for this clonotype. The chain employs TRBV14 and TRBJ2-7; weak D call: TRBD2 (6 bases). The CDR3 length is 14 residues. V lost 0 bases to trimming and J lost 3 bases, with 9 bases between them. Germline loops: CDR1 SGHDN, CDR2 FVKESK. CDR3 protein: CASSQDWRGYEQYF. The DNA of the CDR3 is TGTGCCAGCAGCCAAGATTGGAGGGGCTACGAGCAGTACTTC.

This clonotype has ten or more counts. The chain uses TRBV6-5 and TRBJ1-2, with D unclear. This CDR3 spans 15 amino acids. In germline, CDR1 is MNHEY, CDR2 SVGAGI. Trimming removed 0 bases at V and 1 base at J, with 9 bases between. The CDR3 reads CASSYSRLVNYGYTF. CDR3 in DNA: TGTGCCAGCAGTTACTCACGGCTCGTTAACTATGGCTACACCTTC.

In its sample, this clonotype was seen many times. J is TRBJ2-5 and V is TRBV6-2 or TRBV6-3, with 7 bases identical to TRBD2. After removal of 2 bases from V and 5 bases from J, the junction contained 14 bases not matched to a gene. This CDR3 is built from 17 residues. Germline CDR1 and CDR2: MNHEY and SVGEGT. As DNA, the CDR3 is TGTGCCAGCAGTTACCCCTTAGAGGGAGGGCCGCAGGAGACCCAGTACTTC. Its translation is CASSYPLEGGPQETQYF.

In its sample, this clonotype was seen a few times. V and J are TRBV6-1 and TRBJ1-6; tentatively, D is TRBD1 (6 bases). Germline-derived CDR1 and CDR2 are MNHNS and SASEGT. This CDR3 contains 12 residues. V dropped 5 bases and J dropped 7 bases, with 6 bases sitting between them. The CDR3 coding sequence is TGTGCCAGCAGTCAGGGGAATTCACCCCTCCACTTT. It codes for CASSQGNSPLHF.

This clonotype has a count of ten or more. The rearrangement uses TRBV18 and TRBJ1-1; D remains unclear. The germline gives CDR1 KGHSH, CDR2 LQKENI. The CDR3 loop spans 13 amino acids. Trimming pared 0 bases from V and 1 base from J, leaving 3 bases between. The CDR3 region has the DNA TGTGCCAGCTCACCACCGAAGAACACTGAAGCTTTCTTT. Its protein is CASSPPKNTEAFF.

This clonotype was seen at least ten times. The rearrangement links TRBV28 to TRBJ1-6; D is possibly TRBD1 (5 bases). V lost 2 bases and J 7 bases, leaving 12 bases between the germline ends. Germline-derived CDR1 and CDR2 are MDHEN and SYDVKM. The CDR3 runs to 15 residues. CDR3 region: CASSLRGRLNSPLHF. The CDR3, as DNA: TGTGCCAGCAGTTTACGGGGCAGGCTAAATTCACCCCTCCACTTT. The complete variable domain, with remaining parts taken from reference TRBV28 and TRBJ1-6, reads DVKVTQSSRYLVKRTGEKVFLECVQDMDHENMFWYRQDPGLGLRLIYFSYDVKMKEKGDIPEGYSVSREKKERFSLILESASTNQTSMYLCASSLRGRLNSPLHFGNGTRLTVT.

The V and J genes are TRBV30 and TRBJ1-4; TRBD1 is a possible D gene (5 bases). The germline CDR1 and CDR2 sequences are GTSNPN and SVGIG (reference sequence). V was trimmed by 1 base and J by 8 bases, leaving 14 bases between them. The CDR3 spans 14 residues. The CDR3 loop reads CAWSEVWGSEKLFF. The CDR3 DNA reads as TGTGCCTGGAGTGAAGTTTGGGGGTCCGAAAAACTGTTTTTT. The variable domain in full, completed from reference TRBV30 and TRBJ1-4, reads SQTIHQWPATLVQPVGSPLSLECTVEGTSNPNLYWYRQAAGRGLQLLFYSVGIGQISSEVPQNLSASRPQDRQFILSSKKLLLSDSGFYLCAWSEVWGSEKLFFGSGTQLSVL.

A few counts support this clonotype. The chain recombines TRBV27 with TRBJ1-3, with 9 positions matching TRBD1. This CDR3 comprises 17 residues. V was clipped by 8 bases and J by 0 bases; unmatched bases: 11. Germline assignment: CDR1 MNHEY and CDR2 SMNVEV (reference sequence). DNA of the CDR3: TGTGCCAGCGCCCTCTCGGGACAGGGTGTCTCTGGAAACACCATATATTTT. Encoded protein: CASALSGQGVSGNTIYF.

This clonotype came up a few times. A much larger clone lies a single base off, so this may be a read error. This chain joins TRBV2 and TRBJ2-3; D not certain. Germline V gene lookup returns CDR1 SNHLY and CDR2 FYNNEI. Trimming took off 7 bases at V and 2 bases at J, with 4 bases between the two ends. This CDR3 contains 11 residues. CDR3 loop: CASIFTDTQYF. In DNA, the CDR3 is TGTGCCAGCATCTTCACAGATACGCAGTATTTT.

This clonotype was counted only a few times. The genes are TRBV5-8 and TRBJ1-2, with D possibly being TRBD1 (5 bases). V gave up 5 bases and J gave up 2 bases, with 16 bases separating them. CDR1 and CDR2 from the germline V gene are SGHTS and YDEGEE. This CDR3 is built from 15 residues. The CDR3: CASRFQGLGNYGYTF. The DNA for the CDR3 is TGTGCCAGCAGATTCCAGGGTTTGGGAAACTATGGCTACACCTTC.

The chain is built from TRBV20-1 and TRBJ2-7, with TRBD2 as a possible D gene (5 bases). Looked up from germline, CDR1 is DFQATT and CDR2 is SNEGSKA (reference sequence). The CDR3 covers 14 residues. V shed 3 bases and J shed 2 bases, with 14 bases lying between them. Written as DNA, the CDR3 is TGCAGTGCTAGGACCTCGACGGGAACCTACGAGCAGTACTTC. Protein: CSARTSTGTYEQYF.

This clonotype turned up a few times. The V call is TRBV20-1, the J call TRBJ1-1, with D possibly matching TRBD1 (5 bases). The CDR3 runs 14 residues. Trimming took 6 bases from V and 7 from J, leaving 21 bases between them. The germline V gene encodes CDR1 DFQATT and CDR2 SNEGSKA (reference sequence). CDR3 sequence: CSAKRGSVSGEAFF. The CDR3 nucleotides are TGCAGTGCAAAAAGGGGATCAGTTTCTGGTGAAGCTTTCTTT.

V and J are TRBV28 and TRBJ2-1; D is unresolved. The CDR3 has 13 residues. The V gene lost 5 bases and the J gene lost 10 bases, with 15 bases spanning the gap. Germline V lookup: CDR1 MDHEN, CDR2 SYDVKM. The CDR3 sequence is CASSPPPLGEQFF. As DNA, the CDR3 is TGTGCCAGCAGTCCCCCTCCCTTAGGGGAGCAGTTCTTC.

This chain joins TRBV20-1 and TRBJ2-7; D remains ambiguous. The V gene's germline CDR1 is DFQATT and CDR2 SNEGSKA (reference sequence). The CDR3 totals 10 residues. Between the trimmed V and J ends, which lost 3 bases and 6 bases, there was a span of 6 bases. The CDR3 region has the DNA TGCAGTGCTAGTCGGGTCGAGCAGTACTTC. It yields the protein CSASRVEQYF.

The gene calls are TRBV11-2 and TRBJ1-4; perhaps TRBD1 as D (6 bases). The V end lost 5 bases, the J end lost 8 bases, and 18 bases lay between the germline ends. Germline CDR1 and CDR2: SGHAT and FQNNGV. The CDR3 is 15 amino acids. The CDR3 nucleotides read TGTGCCAGCAGCCCCCGAGGGGGGGACCGCGAAAAACTGTTTTTT. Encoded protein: CASSPRGGDREKLFF.

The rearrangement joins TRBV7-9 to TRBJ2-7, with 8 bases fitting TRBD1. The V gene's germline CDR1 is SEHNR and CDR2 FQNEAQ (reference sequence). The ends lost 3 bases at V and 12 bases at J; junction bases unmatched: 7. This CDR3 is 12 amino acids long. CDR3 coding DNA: TGTGCCAGCAGCTTTCAACAGGGGGTAGCGTACTTC. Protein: CASSFQQGVAYF.

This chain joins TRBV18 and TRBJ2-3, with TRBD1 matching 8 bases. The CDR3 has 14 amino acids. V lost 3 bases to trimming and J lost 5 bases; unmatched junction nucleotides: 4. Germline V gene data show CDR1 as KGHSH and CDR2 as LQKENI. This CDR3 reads CASSPRQGIDTQYF. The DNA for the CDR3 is TGTGCCAGCTCACCCCGACAGGGGATAGATACGCAGTATTTT. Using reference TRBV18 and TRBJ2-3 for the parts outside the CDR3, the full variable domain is NAGVMQNPRHLVRRRGQEARLRCSPMKGHSHVYWYRQLPEEGLKFMVYLQKENIIDESGMPKERFSAEFPKEGPSILRIQQVVRGDSAAYFCASSPRQGIDTQYFGPGTRLTVL.

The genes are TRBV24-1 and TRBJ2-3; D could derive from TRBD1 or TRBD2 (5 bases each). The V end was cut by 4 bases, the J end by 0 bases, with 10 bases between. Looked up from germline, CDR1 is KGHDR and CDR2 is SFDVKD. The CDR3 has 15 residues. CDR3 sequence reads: CATSDSRDSTDTQYF. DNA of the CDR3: TGTGCCACCAGTGACTCCCGGGACAGCACAGATACGCAGTATTTT.

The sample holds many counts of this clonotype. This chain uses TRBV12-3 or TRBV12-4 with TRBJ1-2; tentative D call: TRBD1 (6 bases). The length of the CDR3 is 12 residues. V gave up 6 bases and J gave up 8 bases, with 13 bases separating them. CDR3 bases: TGTGCCAGCAGCATACGTCAGGGGGGCTACACCTTC. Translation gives CASSIRQGGYTF.

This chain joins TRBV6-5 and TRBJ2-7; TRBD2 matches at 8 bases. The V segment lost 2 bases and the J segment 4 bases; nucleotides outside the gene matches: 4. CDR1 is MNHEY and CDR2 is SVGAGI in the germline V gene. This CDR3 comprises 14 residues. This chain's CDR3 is CASSYQRGPYEQYF. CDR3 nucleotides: TGTGCCAGCAGTTACCAGCGGGGGCCGTACGAGCAGTACTTC.

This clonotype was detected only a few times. The DNA for the CDR3 is TGTGCCAGCAGAGCCCCGGCGGGAGGGGTCACAGATACGCAGTATTTT. Protein: CASRAPAGGVTDTQYF. The V and J genes are TRBV28 and TRBJ2-3; 9 bases are a match to TRBD2. The V gene's germline CDR1 is MDHEN and CDR2 SYDVKM. V was clipped by 6 bases and J by 2 bases; unmatched bases: 9. This CDR3 has 16 residues.

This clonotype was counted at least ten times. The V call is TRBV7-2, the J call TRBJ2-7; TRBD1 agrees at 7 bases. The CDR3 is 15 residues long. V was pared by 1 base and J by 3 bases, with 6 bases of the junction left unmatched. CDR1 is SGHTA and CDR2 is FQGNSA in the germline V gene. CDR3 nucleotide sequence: TGTGCCAGCAGCTTAGTAGGAGACAGGGTCTACGAGCAGTACTTC. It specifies CASSLVGDRVYEQYF.

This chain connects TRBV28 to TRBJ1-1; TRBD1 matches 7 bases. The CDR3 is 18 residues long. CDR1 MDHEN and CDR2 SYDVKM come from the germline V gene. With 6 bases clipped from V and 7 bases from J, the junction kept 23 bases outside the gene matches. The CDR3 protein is CASRTSQGRDGEQGEAFF. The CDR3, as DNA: TGTGCCAGCAGGACCTCACAGGGGAGGGACGGGGAGCAGGGTGAAGCTTTCTTT.

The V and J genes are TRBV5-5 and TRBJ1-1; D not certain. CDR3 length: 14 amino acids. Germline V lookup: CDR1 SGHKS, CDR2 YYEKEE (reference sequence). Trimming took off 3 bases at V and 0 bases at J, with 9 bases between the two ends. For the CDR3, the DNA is TGTGCCAGCAGCTCAGTGGTTATGAACACTGAAGCTTTCTTT. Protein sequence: CASSSVVMNTEAFF.

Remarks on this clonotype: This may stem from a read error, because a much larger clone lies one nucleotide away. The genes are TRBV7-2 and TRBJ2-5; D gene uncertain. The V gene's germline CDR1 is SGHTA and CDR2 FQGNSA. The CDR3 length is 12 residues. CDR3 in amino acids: CANSSLTETQYF. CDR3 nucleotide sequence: TGTGCCAACAGCTCACTGACGGAGACCCAGTACTTC.

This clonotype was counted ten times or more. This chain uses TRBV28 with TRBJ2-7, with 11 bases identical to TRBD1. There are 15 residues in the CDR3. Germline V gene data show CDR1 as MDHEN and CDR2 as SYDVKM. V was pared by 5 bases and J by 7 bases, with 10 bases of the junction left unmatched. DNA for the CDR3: TGTGCCAGCAGTGGCGCGGGACAGGGGGGAGAAGAGCAGTACTTC. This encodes CASSGAGQGGEEQYF.

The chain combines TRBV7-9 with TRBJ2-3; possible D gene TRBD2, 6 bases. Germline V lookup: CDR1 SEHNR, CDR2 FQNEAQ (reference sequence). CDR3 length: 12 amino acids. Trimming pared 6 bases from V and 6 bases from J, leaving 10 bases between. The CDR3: CASRTLADTQYF. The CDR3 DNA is TGTGCCAGCAGAACCCTAGCGGATACGCAGTATTTT.

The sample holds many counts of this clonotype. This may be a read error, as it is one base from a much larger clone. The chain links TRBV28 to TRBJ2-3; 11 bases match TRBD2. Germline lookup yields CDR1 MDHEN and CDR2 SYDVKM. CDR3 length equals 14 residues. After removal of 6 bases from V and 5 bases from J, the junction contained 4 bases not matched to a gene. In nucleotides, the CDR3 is TGTGCCAGCAGCTTTGGACTAGCGGGAGATACGCAGTATTTT. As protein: CASSFGLAGDTQYF.

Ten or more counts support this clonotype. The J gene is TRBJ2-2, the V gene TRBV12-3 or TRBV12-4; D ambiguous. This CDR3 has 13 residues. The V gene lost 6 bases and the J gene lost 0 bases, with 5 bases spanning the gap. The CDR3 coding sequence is TGTGCCAGCAGAATTGCGAACACCGGGGAGCTGTTTTTT. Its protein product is CASRIANTGELFF.